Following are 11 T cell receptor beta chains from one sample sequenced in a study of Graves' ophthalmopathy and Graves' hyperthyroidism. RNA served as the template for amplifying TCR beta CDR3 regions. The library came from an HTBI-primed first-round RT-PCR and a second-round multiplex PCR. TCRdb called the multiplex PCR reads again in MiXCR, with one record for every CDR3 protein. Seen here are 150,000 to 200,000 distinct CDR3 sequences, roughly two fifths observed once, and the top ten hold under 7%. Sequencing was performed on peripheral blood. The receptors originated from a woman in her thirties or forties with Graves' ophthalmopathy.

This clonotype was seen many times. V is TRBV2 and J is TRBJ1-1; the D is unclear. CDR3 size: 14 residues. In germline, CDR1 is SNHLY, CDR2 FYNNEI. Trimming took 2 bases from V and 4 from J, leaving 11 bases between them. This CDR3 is CASSEQLSSTEAFF. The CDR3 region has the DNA TGTGCCAGCAGTGAACAGCTATCGTCCACTGAAGCTTTCTTT.

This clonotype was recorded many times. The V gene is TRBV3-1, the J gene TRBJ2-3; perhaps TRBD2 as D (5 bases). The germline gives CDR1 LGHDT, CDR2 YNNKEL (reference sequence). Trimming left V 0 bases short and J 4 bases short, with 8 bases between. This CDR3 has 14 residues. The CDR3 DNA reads TGTGCCAGCAGCCAAGACGCGAGGGCAGATACGCAGTATTTT. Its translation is CASSQDARADTQYF.

The CDR3 loop reads CASSEGGNVAKNIQYF. CDR3 DNA sequence: TGTGCCAGCAGTGAAGGTGGAAACGTAGCCAAAAACATTCAGTACTTC. This chain links TRBV25-1 with TRBJ2-4; D gene unclear. Germline CDR1 and CDR2: MGHDK and SYGVNS. The germline V and J ends were trimmed by 2 bases and 0 bases, with 11 bases remaining between them. This CDR3 comprises 16 residues.

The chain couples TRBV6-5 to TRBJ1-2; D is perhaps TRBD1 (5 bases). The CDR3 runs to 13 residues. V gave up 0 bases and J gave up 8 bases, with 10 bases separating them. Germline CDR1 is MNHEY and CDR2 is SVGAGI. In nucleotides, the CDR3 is TGTGCCAGCAGTTACTCAGGGGCGGAGGGCTACACCTTC. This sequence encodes CASSYSGAEGYTF.

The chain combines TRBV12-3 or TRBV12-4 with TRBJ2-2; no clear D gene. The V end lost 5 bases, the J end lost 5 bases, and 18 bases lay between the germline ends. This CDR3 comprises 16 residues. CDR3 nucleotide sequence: TGTGCCAGCAGTAGTCACAAGACCTTATTTACCGGGGAGCTGTTTTTT. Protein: CASSSHKTLFTGELFF.

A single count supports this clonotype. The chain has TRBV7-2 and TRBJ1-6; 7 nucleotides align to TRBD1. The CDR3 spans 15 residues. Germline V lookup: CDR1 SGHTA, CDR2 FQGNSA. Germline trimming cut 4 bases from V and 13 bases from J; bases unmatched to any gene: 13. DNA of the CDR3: TGTGCCAGCAGCTCCGTAGGGGGCCCCGTAAGTCCCCTCCACTTT. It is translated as CASSSVGGPVSPLHF.

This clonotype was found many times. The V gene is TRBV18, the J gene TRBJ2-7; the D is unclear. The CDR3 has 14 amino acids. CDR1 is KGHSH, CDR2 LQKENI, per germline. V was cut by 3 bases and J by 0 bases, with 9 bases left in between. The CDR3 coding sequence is TGTGCCAGCTCACCTCCTGGGCCCTCCTACGAGCAGTACTTC. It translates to CASSPPGPSYEQYF.

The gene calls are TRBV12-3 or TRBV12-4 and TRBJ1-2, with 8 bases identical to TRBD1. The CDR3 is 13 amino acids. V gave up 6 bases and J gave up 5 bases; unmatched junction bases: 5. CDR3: CASSQTGAYGYTF. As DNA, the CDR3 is TGTGCCAGCAGCCAGACAGGGGCATATGGCTACACCTTC.

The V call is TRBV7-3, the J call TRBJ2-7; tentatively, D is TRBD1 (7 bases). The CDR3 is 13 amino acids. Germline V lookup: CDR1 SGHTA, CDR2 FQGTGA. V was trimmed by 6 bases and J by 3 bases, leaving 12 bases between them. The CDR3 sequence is CASSWQGGYEQYF. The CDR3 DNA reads TGTGCCAGCAGTTGGCAGGGGGGCTACGAGCAGTACTTC. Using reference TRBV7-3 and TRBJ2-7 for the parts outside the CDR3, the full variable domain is GAGVSQTPSNKVTEKGKYVELRCDPISGHTALYWYRQSLGQGPEFLIYFQGTGAADDSGLPNDRFFAVRPEGSVSTLKIQRTERGDSAVYLCASSWQGGYEQYFGPGTRLTVT.

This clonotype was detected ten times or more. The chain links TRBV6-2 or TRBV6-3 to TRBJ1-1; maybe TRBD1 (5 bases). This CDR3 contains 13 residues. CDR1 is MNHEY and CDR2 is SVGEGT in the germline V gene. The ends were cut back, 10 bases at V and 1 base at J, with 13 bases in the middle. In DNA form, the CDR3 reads TGTGCCATCCTCACTCAGGGGAACACTGAAGCTTTCTTT. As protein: CAILTQGNTEAFF.

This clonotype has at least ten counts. The CDR3 loop reads CASSQGGTRGYTF. The CDR3 DNA is TGTGCCAGCAGCCAAGGAGGGACGAGGGGCTACACCTTC. The rearrangement joins TRBV3-1 to TRBJ1-2, with D possibly TRBD1 on 5 matching bases. V was cut by 1 base and J by 8 bases, with 11 bases left in between. CDR3 length: 13 residues. CDR1 LGHDT and CDR2 YNNKEL come from the germline V gene (reference sequence).